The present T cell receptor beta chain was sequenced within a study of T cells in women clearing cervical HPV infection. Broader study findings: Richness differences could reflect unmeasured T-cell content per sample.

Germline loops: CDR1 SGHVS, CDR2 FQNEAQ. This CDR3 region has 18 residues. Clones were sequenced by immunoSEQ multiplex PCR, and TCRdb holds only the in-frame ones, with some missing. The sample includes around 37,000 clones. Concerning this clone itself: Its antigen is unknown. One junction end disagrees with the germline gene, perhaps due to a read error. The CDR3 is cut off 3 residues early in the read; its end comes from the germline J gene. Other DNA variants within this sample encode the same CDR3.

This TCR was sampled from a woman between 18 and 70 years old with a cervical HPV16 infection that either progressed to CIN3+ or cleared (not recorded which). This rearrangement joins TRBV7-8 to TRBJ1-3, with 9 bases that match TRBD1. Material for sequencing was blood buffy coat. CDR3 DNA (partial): TGTGCCAGCAGCCCGAGGACAGGGGTTATCCTTCCTGGAAACACT. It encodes CASSPRTGVILPGNT. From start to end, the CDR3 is CASSPRTGVILPGNTIYF. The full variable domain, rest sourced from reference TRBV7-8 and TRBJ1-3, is GAGVSQSPRYKVAKRGQDVALRCDPISGHVSLFWYQQALGQGPEFLTYFQNEAQLDKSGLPSDRFFAERPEGSVSTLKIQRTQQEDSAVYLCASSPRTGVILPGNTIYFGEGSWLTVV.